The 23 T cell receptor beta chains below all came from one sample that was sequenced in a study of cytomegalovirus exposure and HLA in healthy donors. Primers included in the PCR were 60 Vbeta and 13 Jbeta primers. Repertoires were generated with immunoSEQ multiplex PCR, while TCRdb's copy carries only in-frame clones and drops some. The repertoire holds some 160,000 clones, with around 80% as singletons. Material for sequencing was PBMCs. All receptors come from a boy aged 2 to 10 in good health and CMV-seronegative.

This clone was seen a single time. V and J are TRBV11-2 and TRBJ2-7; TRBD2 matches 10 bases. CDR1 is SGHAT, CDR2 FQNNGV, per germline. V shed 5 bases and J 2 bases; nucleotides not matched to a gene: 9. CDR3 length equals 16 residues. CDR3 residues: CASSALFGTSAYEQYF. CDR3 DNA sequence: TGTGCCAGCAGCGCACTTTTCGGGACTAGCGCCTACGAGCAGTACTTC. Combining the CDR3 with reference TRBV11-2 and TRBJ2-7 gives the whole variable domain EAGVAQSPRYKIIEKRQSVAFWCNPISGHATLYWYQQILGQGPKLLIQFQNNGVVDDSQLPKDRFSAERLKGVDSTLKIQPAKLEDSAVYLCASSALFGTSAYEQYFGPGTRLTVT.

The chain couples TRBV4-2 to TRBJ2-4, with a possible D match to TRBD1 (6 bases). Germline CDR1 reads LGHNA; CDR2 reads YNFKEQ. CDR3 size: 14 residues. The V gene lost 2 bases and the J gene lost 5 bases, with 10 bases spanning the gap. The CDR3 DNA reads as TGTGCCAGCAGCCAATGGACAGATCAAAACATTCAGTACTTC. It yields the protein CASSQWTDQNIQYF.

The V gene is TRBV2, the J gene TRBJ2-2; D might be TRBD1 (5 bases). The CDR3 consists of 13 residues. Germline V gene sequence: CDR1 SNHLY, CDR2 FYNNEI. Trimming stripped 5 bases from V and 4 bases from J, with 8 bases between. CDR3 bases: TGTGCCAGCAGTTACAGGAGCACCGGGGAGCTGTTTTTT. This encodes CASSYRSTGELFF.

The chain has TRBV9 and TRBJ1-2; 7 bases are a match to TRBD1. With V trimmed by 3 bases and J by 4 bases, 12 bases remained unmatched. CDR1 is SGDLS, CDR2 YYNGEE, per germline. The CDR3 covers 16 residues. The CDR3 DNA follows: TGTGCCAGCAGCGCGAGGCTCGGACAGGAGGTCTATGGCTACACCTTC. As protein: CASSARLGQEVYGYTF.

J is TRBJ2-2 and V is TRBV7-6, with TRBD1 matching over 8 bases. CDR1 and CDR2 from the germline V gene are SGHVS and FNYEAQ. The CDR3 length is 18 residues. The J segment lost 4 bases and the V segment lost 2 bases, leaving 12 bases of the junction unmatched. The CDR3 DNA reads as TGTGCCAGCAGCTTACCTCGGACAGGGACGCGGGGCACCGGGGAGCTGTTTTTT. Translating gives CASSLPRTGTRGTGELFF.

The genes are TRBV7-9 and TRBJ1-1; D perhaps matches TRBD1 (5 bases). The CDR3 contains 13 residues. V was shortened by 4 bases and J by 7 bases, with 13 bases between the two germline ends. Looked up from germline, CDR1 is SEHNR and CDR2 is FQNEAQ (reference sequence). The CDR3 sequence: CASSSPPGLEAFF. Written as DNA, the CDR3 is TGTGCCAGCAGCTCCCCTCCGGGACTTGAAGCTTTCTTT.

This sequence joins TRBV7-8 and TRBJ2-5; D is possibly TRBD1 (5 bases). The CDR3 loop spans 15 amino acids. Germline CDR1 and CDR2: SGHVS and FQNEAQ. The ends were cut back, 7 bases at V and 4 bases at J, with 19 bases in the middle. CDR3 sequence (DNA): TGTGCCAGCACCATTAGGGTCAGGGCAGCAGAGACCCAGTACTTC. Its translation: CASTIRVRAAETQYF.

This rearrangement joins TRBV5-4 to TRBJ2-7, with 14 bases lining up with TRBD2. Germline CDR1 and CDR2: SGHNT and YYREEE (reference sequence). The J segment lost 6 bases and the V segment lost 4 bases, leaving 9 bases of the junction unmatched. The CDR3 runs 16 residues. CDR3 protein: CASSGTSGRSVGEQYF. DNA of the CDR3: TGTGCCAGCAGCGGGACTAGCGGGAGATCCGTGGGCGAGCAGTACTTC.

The V and J genes are TRBV19 and TRBJ1-6, with D perhaps matching TRBD1 (5 bases). CDR3 length: 17 residues. Germline CDR1 LNHDA, CDR2 SQIVND (reference sequence). The V end was cut by 5 bases, the J end by 2 bases, with 16 bases between. The CDR3 reads CASSPHGGTTYNSPLHF. In DNA, the CDR3 is TGTGCCAGTAGTCCCCACGGGGGAACGACCTATAATTCACCCCTCCACTTT. Full variable domain (remainder filled in from reference TRBV19 and TRBJ1-6): DGGITQSPKYLFRKEGQNVTLSCEQNLNHDAMYWYRQDPGQGLRLIYYSQIVNDFQKGDIAEGYSVSREKKESFPLTVTSAQKNPTAFYLCASSPHGGTTYNSPLHFGNGTRLTVT.

The rearrangement links TRBV6-5 to TRBJ1-2, with 7 bases matching TRBD1. Per the germline V gene, CDR1 is MNHEY and CDR2 is SVGAGI. V gave up 5 bases and J gave up 12 bases; unmatched junction bases: 12. This CDR3 contains 13 residues. This CDR3 is CASSRGGQGDDTF. The DNA for the CDR3 is TGTGCCAGCAGTCGAGGGGGCCAGGGGGACGACACCTTC.

The chain is built from TRBV28 and TRBJ2-7, with 8 bases fitting TRBD1. CDR1 is MDHEN, CDR2 SYDVKM, per germline. V lost 2 bases, J lost 6 bases, and 6 bases stayed unmatched. The CDR3 runs to 14 residues. Here the CDR3 DNA reads TGTGCCAGCAGTTTAGCAAAAACAGGGGGCGAGCAGTACTTC. Translation: CASSLAKTGGEQYF.

The J gene is TRBJ1-1, the V gene TRBV5-4, with 8 positions matching TRBD1. After removal of 5 bases from V and 4 bases from J, the junction contained 4 bases not matched to a gene. This CDR3 contains 13 residues. The germline V gene has CDR1 SGHNT and CDR2 YYREEE (reference sequence). The CDR3: CASSSTGGTEAFF. The CDR3 DNA reads TGTGCCAGCAGTTCTACAGGGGGCACTGAAGCTTTCTTT.

DNA for the CDR3: TGTGCCAGCAGCTCGAGGGTTGGGGACACAGATACGCAGTATTTT. Amino acid sequence: CASSSRVGDTDTQYF. The chain has TRBV11-3 and TRBJ2-3; TRBD2 is a possible D gene (5 bases). This CDR3 is built from 15 residues. Germline-derived CDR1 and CDR2 are SGHNT and YENEEA. Deletions cut 4 bases from V and 2 bases from J, with 13 bases between.

This clone was seen a handful of times. The J gene is TRBJ1-2, the V gene TRBV4-2; D not certain. V was trimmed by 2 bases and J by 1 base, leaving 14 bases between them. The CDR3 has 16 amino acids. Per germline, CDR1 LGHNA and CDR2 YNFKEQ. CDR3: CASSQPKTQINYGYTF. CDR3 sequence (DNA): TGTGCCAGCAGCCAACCCAAGACACAGATTAACTATGGCTACACCTTC.

V usage is TRBV7-8 and J usage is TRBJ1-5, with D possibly matching TRBD1 (5 bases). Trimming took off 1 base at V and 6 bases at J, with 16 bases between the two ends. The CDR3 has 16 amino acids. Germline V lookup: CDR1 SGHVS, CDR2 FQNEAQ. The CDR3 DNA reads TGTGCCAGCAGCTTAGGTGCAGGGAGGGTGGCTCAGCCCCAGCATTTT. Translating gives CASSLGAGRVAQPQHF.

This chain connects TRBV7-8 to TRBJ1-2, with 7 bases that match TRBD1. V shed 5 bases, J shed 2 bases, and the junction held 11 bases outside the gene matches. The length of the CDR3 is 16 residues. Per the germline V gene, CDR1 is SGHVS and CDR2 is FQNEAQ. Here the CDR3 reads CASSRPGRTGNYGYTF. The CDR3, as DNA: TGTGCCAGCAGCCGACCAGGAAGGACAGGAAACTATGGCTACACCTTC.

The chain carries TRBV28 and TRBJ1-1, with D perhaps matching TRBD1 (5 bases). The V gene's germline CDR1 is MDHEN and CDR2 SYDVKM. The CDR3 is 16 amino acids. V was shortened by 7 bases and J by 4 bases, with 22 bases between the two germline ends. CDR3 nucleotides: TGTGCCAGCACCCCCGTTTGGGCGGGGGAAGGCACTGAAGCTTTCTTT. Protein: CASTPVWAGEGTEAFF.

This clone was recorded a few times. The chain has TRBV9 and TRBJ2-1, with TRBD1 identical over 10 bases. The CDR3 is 16 amino acids. Germline V gives CDR1 SGDLS, CDR2 YYNGEE. V lost 0 bases, J lost 4 bases, and 4 bases stayed unmatched. The CDR3 loop is CASSVAWTGGYNEQFF. Written as DNA, the CDR3 is TGTGCCAGCAGCGTAGCTTGGACAGGGGGGTACAATGAGCAGTTCTTC. Full variable domain (rest looked up from reference TRBV9 and TRBJ2-1): DSGVTQTPKHLITATGQRVTLRCSPRSGDLSVYWYQQSLDQGLQFLIQYYNGEERAKGNILERFSAQQFPDLHSELNLSSLELGDSALYFCASSVAWTGGYNEQFFGPGTRLTVL.

V usage is TRBV7-9 and J usage is TRBJ2-1, with 12 bases matching TRBD2. V dropped 6 bases and J dropped 2; count of bases not matched to a gene: 5. Germline CDR1 reads SEHNR; CDR2 reads FQNEAQ (reference sequence). The CDR3 runs to 16 residues. The CDR3 spells CASRPASGRAYNEQFF. The CDR3 nucleotides read TGTGCCAGCAGACCTGCTAGCGGGAGGGCCTACAATGAGCAGTTCTTC.

As concerns this clone: Because the CDR3's place on the DNA is in doubt, the DNA is left out and the CDR3 is given as listed by TCRdb. The genes are TRBV29-1 and TRBJ2-2; the table's D call of TRBD1 was not tested on the DNA. The V gene's germline CDR1 is SQVTM and CDR2 ANQGSEA. The CDR3 has 16 amino acids, counting both end residues. CDR3 loop: CSVARSGTGVARGAVF.

As for this clone: Other DNA sequences within the sample encode an identical CDR3. The chain links TRBV28 to TRBJ2-2; TRBD2 matches at 14 bases. Germline V lookup: CDR1 MDHEN, CDR2 SYDVKM. The CDR3 consists of 17 residues. The V and J ends lost 3 bases and 7 bases, in that order; junction bases with no gene match: 7. The CDR3 nucleotides read TGTGCCAGCAGTTTCTTGACTAGCGGGAGGGCCAGCGGGGAGCTGTTTTTT. It translates to CASSFLTSGRASGELFF.

The chain has TRBV10-3 and TRBJ1-3, with D perhaps TRBD1 (5 bases). From germline, CDR1 is ENHRY and CDR2 SYGVKD. This CDR3 region has 12 residues. V lost 9 bases to trimming and J lost 0 bases, with 6 bases between them. Written as DNA, the CDR3 is TGTGCCATACAGGCCTCTGGAAACACCATATATTTT. Its protein product is CAIQASGNTIYF.

The chain uses TRBV7-9 and TRBJ1-1; TRBD1 matches at 7 bases. From germline, CDR1 is SEHNR and CDR2 FQNEAQ (reference sequence). J was trimmed by 4 bases and V by 5 bases; bases with no gene match: 4. CDR3 length: 13 residues. The CDR3 reads CASSLTGSTEAFF. CDR3 DNA sequence: TGTGCCAGCAGCCTGACAGGGTCCACTGAAGCTTTCTTT.